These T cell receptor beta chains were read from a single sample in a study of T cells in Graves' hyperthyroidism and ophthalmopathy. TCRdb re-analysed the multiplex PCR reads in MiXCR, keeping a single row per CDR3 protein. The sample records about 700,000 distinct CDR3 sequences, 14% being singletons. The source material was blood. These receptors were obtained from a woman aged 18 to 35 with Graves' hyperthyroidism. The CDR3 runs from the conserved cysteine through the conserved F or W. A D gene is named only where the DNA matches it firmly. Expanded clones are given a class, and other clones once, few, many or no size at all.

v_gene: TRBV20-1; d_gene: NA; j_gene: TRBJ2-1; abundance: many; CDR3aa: CSVSRDNEQFF; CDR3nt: TGCAGTGTTAGTCGGGACAATGAGCAGTTCTTC
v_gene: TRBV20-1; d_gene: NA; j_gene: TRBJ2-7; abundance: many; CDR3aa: CSARPRVSYEQYF; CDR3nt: TGCAGTGCTAGACCCAGGGTCTCCTACGAGCAGTACTTC
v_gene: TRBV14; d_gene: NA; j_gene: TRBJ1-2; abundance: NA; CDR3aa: CASSFAGRENYGYTF; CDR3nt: TGTGCCAGCAGCTTTGCGGGACGAGAGAACTATGGCTACACCTTC
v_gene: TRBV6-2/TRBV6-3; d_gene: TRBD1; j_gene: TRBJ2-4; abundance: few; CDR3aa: CASLRTGENIQYF; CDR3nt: TGTGCCAGCCTCAGGACAGGGGAGAACATTCAGTACTTC
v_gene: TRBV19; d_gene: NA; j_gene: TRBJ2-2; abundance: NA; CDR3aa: CASSIARGNTGELFF; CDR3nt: TGTGCCAGTAGTATAGCCCGGGGAAACACCGGGGAGCTGTTTTTT
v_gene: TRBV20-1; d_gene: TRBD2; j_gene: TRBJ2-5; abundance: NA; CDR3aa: CSATGTSGGQETQYF; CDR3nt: TGCAGTGCGACCGGGACTAGCGGTGGTCAAGAGACCCAGTACTTC
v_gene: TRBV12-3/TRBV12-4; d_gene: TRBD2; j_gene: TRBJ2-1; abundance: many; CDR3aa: CASTGGDEQFF; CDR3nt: TGTGCCAGCACCGGGGGGGACGAGCAGTTCTTC
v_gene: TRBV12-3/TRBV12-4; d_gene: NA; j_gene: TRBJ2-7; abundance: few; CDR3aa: CASRGTKYEQYF; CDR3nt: TGTGCCAGCAGGGGCACGAAATACGAGCAGTACTTC
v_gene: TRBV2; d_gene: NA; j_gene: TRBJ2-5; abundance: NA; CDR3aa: CASSDSQETQYF; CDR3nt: TGTGCCAGCAGTGACAGTCAAGAGACCCAGTACTTC
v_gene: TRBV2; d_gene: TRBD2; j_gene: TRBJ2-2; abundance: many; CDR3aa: CASSLGLSPSGELFF; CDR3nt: TGTGCCAGCAGTTTGGGACTATCACCCTCCGGGGAGCTGTTTTTT
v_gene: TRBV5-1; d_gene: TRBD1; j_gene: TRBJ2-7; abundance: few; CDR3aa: CASSEGQLYEQYF; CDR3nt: TGCGCCAGCAGCGAGGGACAGCTCTACGAGCAGTACTTC
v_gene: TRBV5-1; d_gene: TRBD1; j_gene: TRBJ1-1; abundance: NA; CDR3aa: CASRPTGRTEAFF; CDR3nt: TGCGCCAGCAGGCCGACAGGGCGCACTGAAGCTTTCTTT
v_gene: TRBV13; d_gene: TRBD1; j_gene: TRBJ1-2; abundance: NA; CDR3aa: CASSPRQGLTYGYTF; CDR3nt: TGTGCCAGCAGCCCCAGACAGGGACTCACCTATGGCTACACCTTC
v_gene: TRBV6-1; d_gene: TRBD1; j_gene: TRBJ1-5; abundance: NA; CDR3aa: CASSRGQGKSQPQHF; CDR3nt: TGTGCCAGCAGTCGGGGACAGGGAAAAAGTCAGCCCCAGCATTTT
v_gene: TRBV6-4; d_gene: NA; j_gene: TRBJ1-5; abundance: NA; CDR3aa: CASSDRTVNFNQPQHF; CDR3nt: TGTGCCAGCAGTGACAGGACAGTGAACTTCAATCAGCCCCAGCATTTT
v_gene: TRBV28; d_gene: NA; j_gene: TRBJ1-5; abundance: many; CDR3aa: CASSLSYGDQPQHF; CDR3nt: TGTGCCAGCAGCCTCTCCTATGGGGATCAGCCCCAGCATTTT
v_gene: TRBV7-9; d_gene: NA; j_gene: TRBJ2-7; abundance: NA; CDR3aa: CASSPQISYEQYF; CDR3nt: TGTGCCAGCAGTCCTCAAATCAGCTACGAGCAGTACTTC
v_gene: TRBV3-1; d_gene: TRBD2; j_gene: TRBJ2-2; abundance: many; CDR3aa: CASSQPGLAGNTGELFF; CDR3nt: TGTGCCAGCAGCCAACCCGGACTAGCGGGGAACACCGGGGAGCTGTTTTTT
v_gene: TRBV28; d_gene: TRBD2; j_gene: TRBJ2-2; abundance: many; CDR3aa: CASSTGGTGSTTGELFF; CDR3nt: TGTGCCAGCAGTACGGGGGGAACGGGAAGTACTACCGGGGAGCTGTTTTTT
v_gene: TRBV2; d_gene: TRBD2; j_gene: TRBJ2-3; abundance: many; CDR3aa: CASSSGLAGPYTDTQYF; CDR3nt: TGTGCCAGCAGCTCGGGACTAGCGGGACCTTACACAGATACGCAGTATTTT
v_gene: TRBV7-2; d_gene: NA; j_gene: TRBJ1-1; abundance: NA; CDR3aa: CASSLAYGSAFF; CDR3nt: TGTGCCAGCAGCTTAGCGTACGGTTCGGCTTTCTTT
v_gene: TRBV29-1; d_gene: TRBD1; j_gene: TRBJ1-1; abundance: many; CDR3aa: CSAGGQGALTEAFF; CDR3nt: TGCAGCGCCGGGGGTCAGGGGGCGCTTACTGAAGCTTTCTTT
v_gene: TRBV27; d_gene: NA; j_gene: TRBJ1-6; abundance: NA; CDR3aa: CASSLWPPGTVPSGSPLHF; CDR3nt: TGTGCCAGCAGTTTATGGCCCCCGGGGACCGTGCCCTCGGGTTCACCCCTCCACTTT
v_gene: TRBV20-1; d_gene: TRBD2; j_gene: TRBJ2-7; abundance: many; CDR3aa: CSARDLGGNSYEQYF; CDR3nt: TGCAGTGCTAGAGATCTGGGGGGGAACTCCTACGAGCAGTACTTC
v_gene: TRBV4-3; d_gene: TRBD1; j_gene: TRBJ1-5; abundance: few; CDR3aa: CASSRDRYQPQHF; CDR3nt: TGCGCCAGCAGCCGGGACAGATACCAGCCCCAGCATTTT
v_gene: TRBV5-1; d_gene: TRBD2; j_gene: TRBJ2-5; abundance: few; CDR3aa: CASSLEAGGGGETQYF; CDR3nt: TGCGCCAGCAGCTTGGAAGCGGGAGGAGGTGGAGAGACCCAGTACTTC
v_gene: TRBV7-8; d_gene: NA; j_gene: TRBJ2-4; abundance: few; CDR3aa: CASSLDVPLLAKNIQYF; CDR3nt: TGTGCCAGCAGCTTAGATGTGCCACTTTTAGCCAAAAACATTCAGTACTTC
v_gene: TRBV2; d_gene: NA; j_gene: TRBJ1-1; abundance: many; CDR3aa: CASTVMNTEAFF; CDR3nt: TGTGCCAGCACGGTAATGAACACTGAAGCTTTCTTT
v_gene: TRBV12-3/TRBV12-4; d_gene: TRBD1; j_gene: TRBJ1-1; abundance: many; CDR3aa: CASSIQTGVNTEAFF; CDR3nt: TGTGCCAGCAGTATCCAGACAGGGGTTAACACTGAAGCTTTCTTT
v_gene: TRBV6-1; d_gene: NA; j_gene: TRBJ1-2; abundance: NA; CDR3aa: CASSLRGEGPYGYTF; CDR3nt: TGTGCCAGCAGTCTCAGGGGAGAAGGTCCCTATGGCTACACCTTC
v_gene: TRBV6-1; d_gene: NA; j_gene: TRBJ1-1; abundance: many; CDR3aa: CASSYLNTEAFF; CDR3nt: TGTGCCAGCAGTTACCTGAACACTGAAGCTTTCTTT
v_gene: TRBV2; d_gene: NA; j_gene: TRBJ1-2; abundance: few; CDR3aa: CASSDGGFNGYTF; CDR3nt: TGTGCCAGCAGTGATGGGGGATTTAATGGCTACACCTTC
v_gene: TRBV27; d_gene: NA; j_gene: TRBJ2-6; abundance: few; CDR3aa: CASSPDSSNSGANVLTF; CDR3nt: TGTGCCAGCAGTCCGGACAGCTCTAACTCTGGGGCCAACGTCCTGACTTTC
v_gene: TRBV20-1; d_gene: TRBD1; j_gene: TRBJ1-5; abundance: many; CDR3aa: CSAFTDRGSNQPQHF; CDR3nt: TGCAGTGCTTTTACGGACAGGGGTTCCAATCAGCCCCAGCATTTT
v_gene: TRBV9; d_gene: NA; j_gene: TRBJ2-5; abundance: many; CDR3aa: CASSEAGPGRETQYF; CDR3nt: TGTGCCAGCAGCGAGGCGGGACCCGGAAGGGAGACCCAGTACTTC
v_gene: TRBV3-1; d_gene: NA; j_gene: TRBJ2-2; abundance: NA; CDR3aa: CASSQESEVTGELFF; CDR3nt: TGTGCCAGCAGCCAAGAAAGCGAAGTAACCGGGGAGCTGTTTTTT
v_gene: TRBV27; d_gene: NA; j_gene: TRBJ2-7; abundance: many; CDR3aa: CASSPSLGWRSYEQYF; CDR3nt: TGTGCCAGCAGCCCCAGTTTGGGGTGGAGGTCCTACGAGCAGTACTTC
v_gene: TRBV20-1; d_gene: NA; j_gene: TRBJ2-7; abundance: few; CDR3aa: CSAREAGFYEQYF; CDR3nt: TGCAGTGCTAGAGAGGCAGGCTTCTACGAGCAGTACTTC
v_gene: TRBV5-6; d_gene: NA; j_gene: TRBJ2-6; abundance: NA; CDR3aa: CASSLLEPGANVLTF; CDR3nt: TGTGCCAGCAGCTTGCTCGAGCCTGGGGCCAACGTCCTGACTTTC
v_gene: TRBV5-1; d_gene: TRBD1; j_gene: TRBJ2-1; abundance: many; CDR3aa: CASSLGGTGTHNEQFF; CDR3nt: TGCGCCAGCAGCTTGGGGGGGACAGGGACTCACAATGAGCAGTTCTTC
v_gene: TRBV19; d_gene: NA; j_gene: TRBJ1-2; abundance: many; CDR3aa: CASSATSWDYGYTF; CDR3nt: TGTGCCAGTAGTGCCACCTCCTGGGACTATGGCTACACCTTC
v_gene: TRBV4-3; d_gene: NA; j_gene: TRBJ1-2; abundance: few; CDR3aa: CASSQYRALGYGYTF; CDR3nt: TGCGCCAGCAGCCAGTACAGGGCTTTGGGCTATGGCTACACCTTC
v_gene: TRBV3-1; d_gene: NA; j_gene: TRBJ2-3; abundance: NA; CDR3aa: CASSRQVADTRYF; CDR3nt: TGTGCCAGCAGCCGGCAGGTGGCAGATACGCGGTATTTT
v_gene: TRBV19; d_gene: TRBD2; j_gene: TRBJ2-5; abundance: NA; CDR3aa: CASTRTSGGETQYF; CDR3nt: TGTGCCAGTACTAGGACTAGCGGAGGAGAGACCCAGTACTTC
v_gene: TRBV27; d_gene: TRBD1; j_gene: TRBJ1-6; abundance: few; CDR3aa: CASSGRPGGRNSPLHF; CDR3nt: TGTGCCAGCAGTGGCCGGCCAGGGGGCCGAAATTCACCCCTCCACTTT
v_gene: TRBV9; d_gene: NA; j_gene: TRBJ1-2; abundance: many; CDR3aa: CASSPGGGLRGYTF; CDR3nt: TGTGCCAGCAGCCCGGGCGGGGGACTACGCGGCTACACCTTC
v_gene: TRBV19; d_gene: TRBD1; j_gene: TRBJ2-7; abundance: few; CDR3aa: CASSPRWDRPYEQYF; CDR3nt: TGTGCCAGTAGCCCCAGATGGGACAGACCTTACGAGCAGTACTTC
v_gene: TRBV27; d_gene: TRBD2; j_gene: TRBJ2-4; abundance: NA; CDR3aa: CASSPTSGALVIQYF; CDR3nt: TGTGCCAGCAGTCCGACTAGCGGGGCCTTAGTCATTCAGTACTTC
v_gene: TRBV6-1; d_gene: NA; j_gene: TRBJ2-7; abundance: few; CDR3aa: CASRRTSSVHEQYF; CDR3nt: TGTGCCAGCAGGAGAACAAGTTCCGTCCACGAGCAGTACTTC
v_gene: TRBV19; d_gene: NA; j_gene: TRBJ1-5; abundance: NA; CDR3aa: CASRQGRGVQPQHF; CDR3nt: TGTGCCAGCAGGCAGGGAAGGGGAGTTCAGCCCCAGCATTTT
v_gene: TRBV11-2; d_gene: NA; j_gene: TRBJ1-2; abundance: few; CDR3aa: CASSRGLPNYGYTF; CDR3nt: TGTGCCAGCAGCCGGGGGTTACCTAACTATGGCTACACCTTC